This T cell receptor beta chain is from a study of T cells after yellow fever vaccination. Regarding the study as a whole: There was a small share of clonotypes that showed up in both the CD4 and CD8 compartments.

Germline V lookup: CDR1 SGDLS, CDR2 YYNGEE. The V and J ends lost 0 bases and 0 bases respectively, with 9 bases between them. CDR3 size: 15 residues. This clonotype was observed many times. Its antigen is currently unknown. TCRdb reanalysed the 5' RACE reads using MiXCR and keeps one entry per CDR3 protein. Among 68,000 or so distinct CDR3 sequences listed, over 6% were seen once. The TCR sequence derives from a man between 18 and 35 years old who received the YFV17D yellow fever vaccine. J is TRBJ1-1 and V is TRBV9; D uncertain. Here the sequenced sample was CD8+ T cells sorted from PBMCs, taken more than 35 days after the first yellow fever vaccination. The CDR3 DNA sequence: TGTGCCAGCAGCGTAGCTGCCAGGATGAACACTGAAGCTTTCTTT. Amino acids: CASSVAARMNTEAFF.